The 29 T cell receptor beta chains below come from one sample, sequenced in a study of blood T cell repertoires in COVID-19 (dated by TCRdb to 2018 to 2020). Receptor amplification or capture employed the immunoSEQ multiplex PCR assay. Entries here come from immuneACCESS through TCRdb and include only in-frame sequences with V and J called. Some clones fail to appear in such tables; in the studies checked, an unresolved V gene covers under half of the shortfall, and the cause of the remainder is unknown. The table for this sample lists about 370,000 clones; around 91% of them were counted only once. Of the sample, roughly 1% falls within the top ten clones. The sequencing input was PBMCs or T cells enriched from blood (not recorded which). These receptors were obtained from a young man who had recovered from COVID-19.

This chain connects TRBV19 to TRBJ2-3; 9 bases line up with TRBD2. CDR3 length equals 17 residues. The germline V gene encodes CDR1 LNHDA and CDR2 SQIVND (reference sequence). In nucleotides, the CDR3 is TGTGGAGGTGATGGGGTAGCGGGGGCTCCTAGCACAGATACGCAGTATTTT. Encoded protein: CGGDGVAGAPSTDTQYF.

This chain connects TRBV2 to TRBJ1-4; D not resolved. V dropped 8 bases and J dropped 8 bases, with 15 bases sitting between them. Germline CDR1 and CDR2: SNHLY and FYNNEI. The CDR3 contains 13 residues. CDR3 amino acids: CASGAGTREKLFF. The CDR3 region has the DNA TGTGCCAGCGGCGCAGGCACCAGAGAAAAACTGTTTTTT.

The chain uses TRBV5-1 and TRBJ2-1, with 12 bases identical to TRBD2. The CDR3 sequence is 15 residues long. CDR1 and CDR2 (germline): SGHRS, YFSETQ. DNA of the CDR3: TGCGCGTCCGGCGTCGGACTAGCGGGGATTAATGAGCAGTTCTTC. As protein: CASGVGLAGINEQFF.

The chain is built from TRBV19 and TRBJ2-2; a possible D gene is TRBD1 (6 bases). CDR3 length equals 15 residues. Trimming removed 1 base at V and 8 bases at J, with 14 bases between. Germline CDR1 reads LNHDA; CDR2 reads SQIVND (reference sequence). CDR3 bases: TGTGCCAGTAGTATAGGACAGGCGCTGGGGGGGGAGCTGTTTTTT. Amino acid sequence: CASSIGQALGGELFF.

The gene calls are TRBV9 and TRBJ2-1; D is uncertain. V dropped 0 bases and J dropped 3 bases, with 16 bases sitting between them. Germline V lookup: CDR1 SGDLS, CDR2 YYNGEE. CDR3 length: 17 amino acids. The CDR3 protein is CASSVEVSSEIYNEQFF. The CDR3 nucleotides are TGTGCCAGCAGCGTAGAAGTCTCGTCAGAAATCTACAATGAGCAGTTCTTC.

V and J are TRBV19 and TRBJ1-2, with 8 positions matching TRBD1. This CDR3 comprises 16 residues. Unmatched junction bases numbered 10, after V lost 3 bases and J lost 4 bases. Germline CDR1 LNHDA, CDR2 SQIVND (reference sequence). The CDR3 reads CASSIGQGQRPYGYTF. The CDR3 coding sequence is TGTGCCAGTAGTATTGGACAGGGCCAGAGACCCTATGGCTACACCTTC.

The CDR3 sequence is CASSLVSATGELFF. The DNA of the CDR3 is TGTGCCAGCAGCTTAGTCTCAGCGACCGGGGAGCTGTTTTTT. J is TRBJ2-2 and V is TRBV7-8; D gene uncertain. The CDR3 spans 14 residues. Trimming stripped 1 base from V and 5 bases from J, with 8 bases between. Germline values: CDR1 SGHVS, CDR2 FQNEAQ.

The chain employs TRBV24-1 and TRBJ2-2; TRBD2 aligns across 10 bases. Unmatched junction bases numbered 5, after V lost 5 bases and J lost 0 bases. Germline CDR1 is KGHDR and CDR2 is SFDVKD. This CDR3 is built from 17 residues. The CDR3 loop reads CATSALAGGPNTGELFF. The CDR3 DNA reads TGTGCCACCAGTGCCTTAGCGGGAGGCCCGAACACCGGGGAGCTGTTTTTT.

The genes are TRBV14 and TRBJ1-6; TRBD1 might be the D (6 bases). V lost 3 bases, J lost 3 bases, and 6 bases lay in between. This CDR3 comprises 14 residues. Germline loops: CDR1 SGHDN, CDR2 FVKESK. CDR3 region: CASSHRGYNSPLHF. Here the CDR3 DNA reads TGTGCCAGCAGCCACAGGGGCTATAATTCACCCCTCCACTTT.

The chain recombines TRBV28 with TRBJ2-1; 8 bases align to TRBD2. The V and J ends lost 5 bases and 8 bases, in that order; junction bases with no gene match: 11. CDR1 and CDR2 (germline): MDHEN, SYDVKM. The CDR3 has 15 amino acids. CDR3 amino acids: CASSRDSGRGYEQFF. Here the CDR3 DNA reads TGTGCCAGCAGTCGAGACAGCGGGAGAGGGTATGAGCAGTTCTTC.

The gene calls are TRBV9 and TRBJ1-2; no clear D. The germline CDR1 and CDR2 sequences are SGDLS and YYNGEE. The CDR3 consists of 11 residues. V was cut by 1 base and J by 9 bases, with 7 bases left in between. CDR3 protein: CASSVNWRYTF. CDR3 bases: TGTGCCAGCAGCGTAAATTGGCGCTACACCTTC.

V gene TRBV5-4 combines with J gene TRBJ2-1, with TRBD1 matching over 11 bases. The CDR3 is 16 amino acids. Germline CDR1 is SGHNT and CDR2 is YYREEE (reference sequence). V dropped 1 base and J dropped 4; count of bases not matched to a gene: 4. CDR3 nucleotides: TGTGCCAGCAGCTTGTCCGGGACAGGGGGTTACAATGAGCAGTTCTTC. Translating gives CASSLSGTGGYNEQFF.

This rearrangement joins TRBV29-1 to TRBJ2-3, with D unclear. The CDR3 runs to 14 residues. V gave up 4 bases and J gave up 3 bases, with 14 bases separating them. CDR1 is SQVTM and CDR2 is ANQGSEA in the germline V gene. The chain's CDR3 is CSVAPAGWTDTQYF. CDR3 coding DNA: TGCAGCGTTGCCCCGGCCGGGTGGACAGATACGCAGTATTTT.

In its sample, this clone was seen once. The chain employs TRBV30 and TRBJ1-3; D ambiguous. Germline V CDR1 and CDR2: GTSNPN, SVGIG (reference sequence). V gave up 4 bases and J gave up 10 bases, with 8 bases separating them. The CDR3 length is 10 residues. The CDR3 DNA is TGTGCCTGGATACTATCGACCATATATTTT. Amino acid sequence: CAWILSTIYF.

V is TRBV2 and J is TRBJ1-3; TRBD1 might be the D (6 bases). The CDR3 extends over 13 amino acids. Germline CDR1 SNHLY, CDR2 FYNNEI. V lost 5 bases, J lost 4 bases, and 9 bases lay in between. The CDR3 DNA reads TGTGCCAGCAGTCGAGGGGGAGGAAACACCATATATTTT. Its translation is CASSRGGGNTIYF.

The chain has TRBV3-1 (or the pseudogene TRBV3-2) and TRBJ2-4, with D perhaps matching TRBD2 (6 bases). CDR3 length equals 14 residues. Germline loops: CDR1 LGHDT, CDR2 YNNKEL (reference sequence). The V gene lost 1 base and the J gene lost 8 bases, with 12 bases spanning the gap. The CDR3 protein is CASSQVGRGDIQYF. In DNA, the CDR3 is TGTGCCAGCAGCCAAGTGGGGCGCGGGGACATTCAGTACTTC.

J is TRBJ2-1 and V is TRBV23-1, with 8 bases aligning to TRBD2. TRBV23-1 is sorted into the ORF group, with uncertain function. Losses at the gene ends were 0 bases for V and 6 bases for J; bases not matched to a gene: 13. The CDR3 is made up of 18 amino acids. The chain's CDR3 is CASSQSPNEAGGPNEQFF. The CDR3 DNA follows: TGCGCCAGCAGTCAATCACCGAATGAGGCGGGAGGTCCCAATGAGCAGTTCTTC.

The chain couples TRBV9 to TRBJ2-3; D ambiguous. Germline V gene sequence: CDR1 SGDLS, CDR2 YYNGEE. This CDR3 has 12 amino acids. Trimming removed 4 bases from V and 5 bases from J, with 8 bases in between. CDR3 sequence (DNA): TGTGCCAGCAGCCAATCGGGAGATACGCAGTATTTT. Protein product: CASSQSGDTQYF.

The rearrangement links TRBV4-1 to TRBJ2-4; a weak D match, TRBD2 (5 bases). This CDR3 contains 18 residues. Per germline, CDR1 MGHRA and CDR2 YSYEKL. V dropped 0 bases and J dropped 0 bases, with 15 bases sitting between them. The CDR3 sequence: CASSQEKRFDLAKNIQYF. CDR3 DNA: TGCGCCAGCAGCCAAGAGAAGCGGTTTGATCTAGCCAAAAACATTCAGTACTTC.

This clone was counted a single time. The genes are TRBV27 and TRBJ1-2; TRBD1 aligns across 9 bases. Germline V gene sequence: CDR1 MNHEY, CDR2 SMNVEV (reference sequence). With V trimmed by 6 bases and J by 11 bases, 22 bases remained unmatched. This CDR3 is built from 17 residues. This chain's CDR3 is CASRSGTGKWTGHQYTF. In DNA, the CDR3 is TGTGCCAGCAGATCCGGGACAGGGAAGTGGACCGGCCATCAATACACCTTC.

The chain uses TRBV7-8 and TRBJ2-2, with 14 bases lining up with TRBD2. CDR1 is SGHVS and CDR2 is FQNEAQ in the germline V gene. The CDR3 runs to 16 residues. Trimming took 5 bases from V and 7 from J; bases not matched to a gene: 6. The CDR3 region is CASSARTSGRHGELFF. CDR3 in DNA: TGTGCCAGCAGCGCCCGGACTAGCGGGAGGCACGGGGAGCTGTTTTTT. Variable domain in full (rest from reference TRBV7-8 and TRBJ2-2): GAGVSQSPRYKVAKRGQDVALRCDPISGHVSLFWYQQALGQGPEFLTYFQNEAQLDKSGLPSDRFFAERPEGSVSTLKIQRTQQEDSAVYLCASSARTSGRHGELFFGEGSRLTVL.

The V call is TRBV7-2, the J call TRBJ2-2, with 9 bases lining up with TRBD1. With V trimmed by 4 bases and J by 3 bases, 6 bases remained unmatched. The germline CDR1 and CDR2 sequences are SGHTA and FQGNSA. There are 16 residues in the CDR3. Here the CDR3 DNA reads TGTGCCAGCAGCTCAACAGGGGGCCTTTACACCGGGGAGCTGTTTTTT. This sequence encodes CASSSTGGLYTGELFF.

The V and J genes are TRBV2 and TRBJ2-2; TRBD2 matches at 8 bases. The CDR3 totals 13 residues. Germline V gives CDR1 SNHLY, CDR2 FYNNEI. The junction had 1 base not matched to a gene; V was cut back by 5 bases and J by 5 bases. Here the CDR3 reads CASSSSGTGELFF. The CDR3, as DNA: TGTGCCAGCAGTTCTAGCGGGACCGGGGAGCTGTTTTTT.

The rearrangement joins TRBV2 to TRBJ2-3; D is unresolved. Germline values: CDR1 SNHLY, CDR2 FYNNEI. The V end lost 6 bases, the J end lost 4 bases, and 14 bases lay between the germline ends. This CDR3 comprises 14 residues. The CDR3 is CASSQAASADTQYF. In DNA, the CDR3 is TGTGCCAGCAGCCAAGCAGCGTCAGCAGATACGCAGTATTTT.

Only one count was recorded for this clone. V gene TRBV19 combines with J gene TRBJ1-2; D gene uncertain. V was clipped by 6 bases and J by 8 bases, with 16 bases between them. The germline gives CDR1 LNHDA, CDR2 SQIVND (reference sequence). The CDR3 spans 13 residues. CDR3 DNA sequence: TGTGCCAGTAGCCTGACATTTGAAAGGGGCTACACCTTC. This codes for CASSLTFERGYTF.

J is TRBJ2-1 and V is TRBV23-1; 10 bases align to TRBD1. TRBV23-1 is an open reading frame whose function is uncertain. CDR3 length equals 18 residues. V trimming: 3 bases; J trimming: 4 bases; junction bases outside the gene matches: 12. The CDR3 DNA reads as TGCGCCAGCAGTCACGCGCCGGGACAGGGGTTTTATTACAATGAGCAGTTCTTC. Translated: CASSHAPGQGFYYNEQFF.

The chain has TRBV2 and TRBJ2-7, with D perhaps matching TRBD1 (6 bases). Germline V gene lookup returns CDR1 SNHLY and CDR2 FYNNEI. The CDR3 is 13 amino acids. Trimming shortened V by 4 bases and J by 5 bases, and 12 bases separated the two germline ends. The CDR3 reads CASSVYRVHEQYF. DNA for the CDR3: TGTGCCAGCAGTGTGTACAGGGTCCACGAGCAGTACTTC.

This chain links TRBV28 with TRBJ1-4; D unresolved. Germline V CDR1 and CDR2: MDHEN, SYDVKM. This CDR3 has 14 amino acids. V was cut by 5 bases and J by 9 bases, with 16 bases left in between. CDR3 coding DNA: TGTGCCAGCAGTCTAATCCGGGATGCAAAAAAACTGTTTTTT. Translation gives CASSLIRDAKKLFF. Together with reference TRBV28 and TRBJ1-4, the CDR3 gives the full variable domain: DVKVTQSSRYLVKRTGEKVFLECVQDMDHENMFWYRQDPGLGLRLIYFSYDVKMKEKGDIPEGYSVSREKKERFSLILESASTNQTSMYLCASSLIRDAKKLFFGSGTQLSVL.

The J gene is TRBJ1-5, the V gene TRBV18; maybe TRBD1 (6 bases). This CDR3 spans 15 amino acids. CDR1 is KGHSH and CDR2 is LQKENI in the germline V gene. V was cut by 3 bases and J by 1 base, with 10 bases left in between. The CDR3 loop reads CASSPSGASNQPQHF. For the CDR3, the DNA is TGTGCCAGCTCACCCTCAGGGGCCAGCAATCAGCCCCAGCATTTT.